The rows below give T cell receptor beta chains drawn from one sample of a study of cytomegalovirus exposure and HLA in healthy donors. Here immunoSEQ multiplex PCR was the method, and the copy in TCRdb shows in-frame clones only, minus some. The sample lists approximately 140,000 clones, more than 70% occurring once. The sample taken for sequencing was PBMCs. All receptors derive from an older woman in good health and CMV-seronegative. Each CDR3 is given without its conserved first and last residue.

V	J	CDR3
TRBV27	TRBJ2-4	ASSLGGFGNIQY
TRBV5-4	TRBJ2-3	ASSRVTSGSVSDTQY
TRBV2	TRBJ2-3	ASQGPRADTQY
TRBV7-9	TRBJ2-6	SSPGTGVSGANVLT
TRBV5-4	TRBJ1-4	ASSSQGSANEKLF
TRBV7-2	TRBJ2-1	ASSPFGGSMAYNEQF
TRBV5-1	TRBJ2-3	ASSLVGGLTDTQY
TRBV6-5	TRBJ2-2	ASSSISSNTGELF
TRBV28	TRBJ2-1	ASSSLGLVQVNEQF
TRBV9	TRBJ1-3	ASSEDQGAVNTIY
TRBV6-1	TRBJ2-5	ASSGRTSGGRVETQY
TRBV25-1	TRBJ2-1	ASSESYGGPANEQF
TRBV5-1	TRBJ1-6	ASSLGPQSANSPLH
TRBV5-1	TRBJ1-2	ASSLAGDSYGYT
TRBV15	TRBJ2-7	ATSRDLGQGPSYEQY
TRBV4-2	TRBJ2-7	ASSQDKGGVYEQY
TRBV5-1	TRBJ2-7	ASSLGQLLPYEQY
TRBV5-8	TRBJ1-5	ASSLEGFRSNQPQH